This T cell receptor (beta chain) derives from a study of shared clonotypes between healthy human individuals. The CDR3 spans 16 residues. Trimming removed 2 bases from V and 6 bases from J, with 16 bases in between. Germline assignment: CDR1 SGHAT and CDR2 FQDESV (reference sequence). An approximately 210 ng quantity of DNA, 32,000 or so T cell genomes, went into the sorted-subset replicate PCRs. Repertoires were generated with immunoSEQ multiplex PCR, while TCRdb's copy carries only in-frame clones and drops some. The data contain around 720,000 clones, around three quarters of them singletons. The chain uses TRBV11-1 and TRBJ2-2, with D unresolved. Material: memory CD4+ T cells sorted from blood. Subset: CD45RA-negative fraction. This receptor was taken from a woman under 40 in good health. CDR3 bases: TGTGCCAGCAGCTTACGGGCCAGTCTAAGCGCCGGGGAGCTGTTTTTT. Encoded protein: CASSLRASLSAGELFF.